The 14 T cell receptor beta chains presented below share a single source sample, sequenced in a study of beta chain features in type 1 diabetes. Points from the study as a whole: Shorter TCRB CDR3s, moderately but significantly so, marked every one of the four CD4+ subsets in Type 1 diabetes patients.

Expressed TCRB transcripts were sequenced after all isolated RNA was converted to cDNA. Profiling relied on immunoSEQ multiplex PCR, and the TCRdb table lists in-frame clones only, not all of them. Of 55,000 to 80,000 clones in the sample, about 48% were seen once. These receptors are not linked to any known antigen. Input material: central memory CD4+ T cells from blood. The receptors here all came from a man aged 30-40 years with type 1 diabetes.

The chain joins TRBV6-1 to TRBJ1-5; TRBD1 aligns across 7 bases. J lost 1 base, V lost 4 bases, and 4 bases had no gene match. Germline V gene data show CDR1 as MNHNS and CDR2 as SASEGT. The CDR3 runs 15 residues. CDR3 residues: CASSVGDSSNQPQHF. The CDR3 nucleotides are TGTGCCAGCAGTGTCGGGGACAGCAGCAATCAGCCCCAGCATTTT.

In this sample, this clone turned up a few times. The V gene is TRBV2, the J gene TRBJ1-4, with TRBD1 matching over 9 bases. In germline, CDR1 is SNHLY, CDR2 FYNNEI. V trimming: 11 bases; J trimming: 6 bases; junction bases outside the gene matches: 10. The CDR3 sequence is 14 residues long. The DNA of the CDR3 is TGTGCCGGCGCCCCAAGGACAGGGGATGAAAAACTGTTTTTT. It yields the protein CAGAPRTGDEKLFF.

This chain connects TRBV19 to TRBJ2-2; D is perhaps TRBD1 (6 bases). Per the germline V gene, CDR1 is LNHDA and CDR2 is SQIVND (reference sequence). This CDR3 has 16 residues. Trimming left V 6 bases short and J 0 bases short, with 14 bases between. The CDR3 coding sequence is TGTGCCAGTAGAACAGGGTACTCGGCGAACACCGGGGAGCTGTTTTTT. It specifies CASRTGYSANTGELFF.

This chain links TRBV6-1 with TRBJ2-5, with 10 bases that match TRBD2. CDR3 length: 15 amino acids. V lost 7 bases to trimming and J lost 5 bases; unmatched junction nucleotides: 10. Germline V gene sequence: CDR1 MNHNS, CDR2 SASEGT. This CDR3 reads CASKASGGAGETQYF. The CDR3 coding sequence is TGTGCCAGCAAGGCCAGCGGGGGGGCCGGTGAGACCCAGTACTTC.

This clone was counted a few times. The genes are TRBV6-1 and TRBJ1-2; 8 bases line up with TRBD1. CDR3 length: 13 residues. The V and J ends lost 3 bases and 6 bases, in that order; junction bases with no gene match: 3. Germline CDR1 and CDR2: MNHNS and SASEGT. This CDR3 reads CASSDAGGNGYTF. CDR3 nucleotide sequence: TGTGCCAGCAGTGACGCAGGGGGCAATGGCTACACCTTC.

V and J are TRBV28 and TRBJ1-1; TRBD1 might be the D (5 bases). V was clipped by 5 bases and J by 1 base, with 11 bases between them. Germline lookup yields CDR1 MDHEN and CDR2 SYDVKM. CDR3 size: 14 residues. In DNA, the CDR3 is TGTGCCAGCAGTGCTAGTGACAGGAACACTGAAGCTTTCTTT. It codes for CASSASDRNTEAFF.

As concerns this clone: A read error is likely, as this CDR3 ends without the conserved phenylalanine or tryptophan. This chain links TRBV30 with TRBJ2-2; 7 bases line up with TRBD2. The CDR3 sequence is 13 residues long. Germline CDR1 is GTSNPN and CDR2 is SVGIG (reference sequence). Trimming at V came to 2 bases and at J to 5 bases, leaving 2 bases not matched to a gene. CDR3 residues: CAWSFGGTGELFL. CDR3 nucleotide sequence: TGTGCCTGGAGTTTCGGGGGGACCGGGGAGCTGTTTCTT.

This clone was recorded once. The chain combines TRBV4-1 with TRBJ1-6; weak D call: TRBD1 (5 bases). Germline V gene lookup returns CDR1 MGHRA and CDR2 YSYEKL. V lost 2 bases and J lost 6, with 11 bases in between. The CDR3 extends over 15 amino acids. This CDR3 is CASSQTGSSNSPLHF. The CDR3, as DNA: TGCGCCAGCAGCCAAACAGGCTCTAGTAATTCACCCCTCCACTTT.

Only a few counts were recorded for this clone. The chain uses TRBV6-5 and TRBJ1-5; 7 nucleotides agree with TRBD1. Per germline, CDR1 MNHEY and CDR2 SVGAGI. This CDR3 has 14 amino acids. V lost 0 bases, J lost 7 bases, and 3 bases stayed unmatched. DNA of the CDR3: TGTGCCAGCAGTTACTCGCCAGGGGGACAGCCCCAGCATTTT. Translation gives CASSYSPGGQPQHF.

The rearrangement joins TRBV4-1 to TRBJ2-6; D is possibly TRBD1 (6 bases). The CDR3 runs to 19 residues. Per germline, CDR1 MGHRA and CDR2 YSYEKL. Between the trimmed V and J ends, which lost 0 bases and 0 bases, there was a span of 15 bases. CDR3 residues: CASSQETGLLFSGANVLTF. DNA of the CDR3: TGCGCCAGCAGCCAAGAGACAGGCCTATTATTCTCTGGGGCCAACGTCCTGACTTTC.

This chain links TRBV18 with TRBJ2-1; D remains ambiguous. Germline lookup yields CDR1 KGHSH and CDR2 LQKENI. V was clipped by 3 bases and J by 6 bases, with 12 bases between them. The CDR3 loop spans 14 amino acids. The DNA of the CDR3 is TGTGCCAGCTCACCGGCTAGACGCACCAATGAGCAGTTCTTC. Protein sequence: CASSPARRTNEQFF.

V and J are TRBV5-4 and TRBJ2-3; D gene uncertain. Looked up from germline, CDR1 is SGHNT and CDR2 is YYREEE (reference sequence). V dropped 4 bases and J dropped 4 bases, with 10 bases sitting between them. There are 13 residues in the CDR3. CDR3 in amino acids: CASSPETPDTQYF. As DNA, the CDR3 is TGTGCCAGCAGCCCCGAAACTCCAGATACGCAGTATTTT.

The sample holds a few counts of this clone. The rearrangement joins TRBV7-9 to TRBJ2-1, with 8 bases fitting TRBD2. V lost 1 base to trimming and J lost 6 bases; unmatched junction nucleotides: 5. The CDR3 spans 15 residues. The V gene's germline CDR1 is SEHNR and CDR2 FQNEAQ (reference sequence). This CDR3 reads CASSLGAGGPNEQFF. Written as DNA, the CDR3 is TGTGCCAGCAGCTTAGGGGCGGGGGGCCCCAATGAGCAGTTCTTC.

This clone came up once. The chain combines TRBV19 with TRBJ2-7; D is undetermined. Germline CDR1 is LNHDA and CDR2 is SQIVND (reference sequence). CDR3 length equals 13 residues. V lost 5 bases to trimming and J lost 3 bases, with 11 bases between them. CDR3 sequence (DNA): TGTGCCAGTAGTTTTCAGGTCAGCTACGAGCAGTACTTC. Encoded protein: CASSFQVSYEQYF.